These T cell receptor beta chains were read from a single sample in a study of Graves' ophthalmopathy and Graves' hyperthyroidism. TCRdb re-derived calls from the multiplex PCR reads in MiXCR, one entry per CDR3 protein. The repertoire holds some 750,000 distinct CDR3 sequences, with approximately 40% as singletons. The specimen sequenced was peripheral blood. Receptors originate from an adult man with Graves' ophthalmopathy. Both conserved end residues are trimmed from each CDR3.

cdr3_aa v_call
ASSRNLGTDSPLH TRBV9
ASSFPQSRGFLQPQH TRBV5-4
ASSQDPGAGYT TRBV9
SARESGHVTGELF TRBV20-1
ASTTDWGPYEQY TRBV2
ASSMGQRALAF TRBV7-3
ATSRQGGNQPQH TRBV24-1
ASSYNRDRSYEQY TRBV25-1
SARAEGGAETQY TRBV20-1
SAKTADNMNTEAF TRBV20-1
ASSIGSGAYEQY TRBV19
ASSQTYEH TRBV7-9
ATSDPWDRAGANVLT TRBV24-1
ATVLETNEKLF TRBV2
ASKAGQLNTEAF TRBV19
ASSRIGGRDSPLH TRBV7-9
ASSERKNQPQH TRBV2
ASSLPGPYEQY TRBV2